This TCR beta chain stems from a study of blood T cell repertoires in COVID-19. In terms of age and location, participants ranged from roughly 18 to 95 years and lived in fewer than 30 US areas. Which cohort a participant joined came from the clinical history participants gave. The CDR3 length is 14 residues. J gave up 5 bases and V 3 bases, and 2 bases lay outside the gene matches. Germline V CDR1 and CDR2: SGHNT, YYREEE (reference sequence). Authors' processing steps: Amplified reference gene primers provided the basis for estimating nucleated cell counts. Produced via immunoSEQ multiplex PCR; TCRdb's table is partial and in-frame only. V and J calls and clone size are given by that table; D and trimming were obtained from the DNA. The repertoire consists of around 310,000 clones, with about nine tenths occurring once and the leading ten covering over 8%.

The material sequenced was PBMCs or T cells enriched from blood (not recorded which). The genes are TRBV5-4 and TRBJ1-6, with TRBD1 matching 7 bases. The sequence was obtained from a middle-aged woman who had recovered from COVID-19. In DNA form, the CDR3 reads TGTGCCAGCAGCTCCCAGGGGGATAATTCACCCCTCCACTTT. This translates into CASSSQGDNSPLHF.